The 26 T cell receptor beta chains reported below all come from one sample, sequenced in a study of T cell repertoires in ileal Crohn's disease. Using immunoSEQ multiplex PCR, the repertoire was profiled, and TCRdb retains in-frame clones only, with some absent. The table shows 6,500 to 7,500 clones, with 60% to 80% occurring only once. The sample's time point: proximal margin of the surgical specimen (macroscopically non-inflamed). Sequencing was carried out using ileal tissue. The receptors derive from an adult with Crohn's disease.

The J gene is TRBJ2-3, the V gene TRBV19; a weak D match, TRBD2 (5 bases). This CDR3 comprises 15 residues. V shed 9 bases and J shed 4 bases, with 20 bases lying between them. The V gene's germline CDR1 is LNHDA and CDR2 SQIVND (reference sequence). CDR3 sequence: CASSYDGVRADTQYF. The CDR3 nucleotides read TGTGCCAGCTCCTATGATGGGGTGAGGGCAGATACGCAGTATTTT.

The V gene is TRBV18, the J gene TRBJ1-3; 8 bases fit TRBD1. The CDR3 is 17 residues long. With V trimmed by 2 bases and J by 0 bases, 6 bases remained unmatched. CDR1 and CDR2 from the germline V gene are KGHSH and LQKENI. CDR3 nucleotides: TGTGCCAGCTCACCATCGACAGGGGTCTACTCTGGAAACACCATATATTTT. This encodes CASSPSTGVYSGNTIYF.

The V gene is TRBV27, the J gene TRBJ2-3, with D maybe TRBD1 (5 bases). CDR3 size: 16 residues. Germline V gene lookup returns CDR1 MNHEY and CDR2 SMNVEV (reference sequence). Trimming left V 5 bases short and J 1 base short, with 16 bases between. This CDR3 is CASSRTPGYGTDTQYF. DNA of the CDR3: TGTGCCAGCAGTCGAACGCCAGGGTATGGCACAGATACGCAGTATTTT.

This chain joins TRBV5-1 and TRBJ2-7; tentatively, D is TRBD1 (7 bases). Germline CDR1 reads SGHRS; CDR2 reads YFSETQ. V was pared by 4 bases and J by 2 bases, with 16 bases between. This CDR3 is built from 15 residues. CDR3 sequence (DNA): TGCGCCAGCAGCATACAGGGGACTGGGGCCTACGAGCAGTACTTC. It is translated as CASSIQGTGAYEQYF.

By sample share, this clone is medium-sized. In the same sample, other DNA sequences code for this CDR3. The chain recombines TRBV28 with TRBJ1-2; D call uncertain. This CDR3 spans 13 amino acids. V was pared by 6 bases and J by 1 base, with 9 bases between. Germline V CDR1 and CDR2: MDHEN, SYDVKM. The CDR3 nucleotides read TGTGCCAGCAGCCTTGGATTTAACTATGGCTACACCTTC. Translation gives CASSLGFNYGYTF.

The CDR3 spells CAWSLHSYNEQFF. DNA for the CDR3: TGTGCCTGGAGCCTCCACTCCTACAATGAGCAGTTCTTC. The J gene is TRBJ2-1, the V gene TRBV30; no definite D call. V lost 3 bases and J lost 0, with 6 bases in between. Germline-derived CDR1 and CDR2 are GTSNPN and SVGIG (reference sequence). The CDR3 extends over 13 amino acids.

V is TRBV7-2 and J is TRBJ2-7, with D unclear. CDR3 length equals 16 residues. The V gene's germline CDR1 is SGHTA and CDR2 FQGNSA. V gave up 2 bases and J gave up 0 bases, with 14 bases separating them. CDR3 sequence reads: CASSLRSGISSYEQYF. CDR3 bases: TGTGCCAGCAGCTTAAGGTCTGGGATTAGCTCCTACGAGCAGTACTTC.

This chain links TRBV10-1 with TRBJ1-2, with D tentatively TRBD1 (6 bases). The V and J ends lost 8 bases and 2 bases respectively, with 27 bases between them. The CDR3 runs 18 residues. The germline V gene encodes CDR1 WNHNN and CDR2 SYGVQD (reference sequence). The CDR3 region is CASEPRFPTGSENYGYTF. DNA of the CDR3: TGCGCCAGCGAACCAAGGTTCCCGACAGGTTCTGAAAACTATGGCTACACCTTC.

The chain recombines TRBV18 with TRBJ2-3, with TRBD2 matching 9 bases. Germline V gene sequence: CDR1 KGHSH, CDR2 LQKENI. This CDR3 has 14 residues. With 6 bases clipped from V and 6 bases from J, the junction kept 7 bases outside the gene matches. The CDR3 protein is CASSPGTSKDTQYF. In nucleotides, the CDR3 is TGTGCCAGCTCGCCCGGGACTAGCAAGGATACGCAGTATTTT.

This chain's CDR3 is CASSRGQGPYNEQFF. CDR3 DNA sequence: TGTGCCAGCAGTAGGGGACAGGGGCCTTACAATGAGCAGTTCTTC. The rearrangement links TRBV2 to TRBJ2-1; TRBD1 aligns across 10 bases. The V gene's germline CDR1 is SNHLY and CDR2 FYNNEI. The CDR3 is 15 amino acids. The V segment lost 5 bases and the J segment 4 bases; nucleotides outside the gene matches: 5.

The J gene is TRBJ1-1, the V gene TRBV11-3, with TRBD1 matching 7 bases. With 5 bases clipped from V and 3 bases from J, the junction kept 3 bases outside the gene matches. Germline CDR1 SGHNT, CDR2 YENEEA. The CDR3 runs to 13 residues. The CDR3 nucleotides are TGTGCCAGCAGCCAACAGGGGTACACTGAAGCTTTCTTT. As protein: CASSQQGYTEAFF.

The chain is built from TRBV7-3 and TRBJ2-2; D gene ambiguous. CDR1 and CDR2 (germline): SGHTA, FQGTGA. V was pared by 5 bases and J by 5 bases, with 6 bases between. The CDR3 covers 12 residues. Written as DNA, the CDR3 is TGTGCCAGCAGCATCAGGACCGGGGAGCTGTTTTTT. This encodes CASSIRTGELFF.

The chain employs TRBV6-1 and TRBJ2-7, with D perhaps TRBD2 (6 bases). The CDR3 runs to 12 residues. The germline V gene has CDR1 MNHNS and CDR2 SASEGT. V was cut by 7 bases and J by 3 bases, with 10 bases left in between. The CDR3 bases are TGTGCCAGCAAAAACGGGGGCTACGAGCAGTACTTC. It encodes CASKNGGYEQYF.

This chain links TRBV18 with TRBJ2-1; D may be TRBD1 or TRBD2 (7 bases each). Germline CDR1 and CDR2: KGHSH and LQKENI. Deletions cut 3 bases from V and 7 bases from J, with 16 bases between. The length of the CDR3 is 15 residues. The CDR3 region is CASSPSAGQRNEQFF. The CDR3 coding sequence is TGTGCCAGCTCACCTTCAGCGGGACAGAGGAATGAGCAGTTCTTC.

This clone was seen just once. The rearrangement uses TRBV20-1 and TRBJ2-3; D unresolved. This CDR3 spans 8 amino acids. In germline, CDR1 is DFQATT, CDR2 SNEGSKA (reference sequence). The V gene lost 5 bases and the J gene lost 11 bases, with 5 bases spanning the gap. The CDR3 DNA sequence: TGCAGTGCTTACTTGCAGTATTTT. Residues: CSAYLQYF.

The chain uses TRBV2 and TRBJ1-1; tentative D call: TRBD1 (5 bases). The germline V gene has CDR1 SNHLY and CDR2 FYNNEI. V was cut by 2 bases and J by 2 bases, with 12 bases left in between. The CDR3 runs 15 residues. The CDR3 DNA is TGTGCCAGCAGTGAACAGGGCCACCCTAACACTGAAGCTTTCTTT. This codes for CASSEQGHPNTEAFF.

The rearrangement joins TRBV5-6 to TRBJ1-2; a possible D gene is TRBD1 (6 bases). V was clipped by 1 base and J by 6 bases, with 10 bases between them. CDR3 length: 13 residues. Germline lookup yields CDR1 SGHDT and CDR2 YYEEEE. CDR3 in amino acids: CASSLWAGDGYTF. The DNA for the CDR3 is TGTGCCAGCAGCTTGTGGGCAGGGGATGGCTACACCTTC. The full variable domain, completed using reference TRBV5-6 and TRBJ1-2, is DAGVTQSPTHLIKTRGQQVTLRCSPKSGHDTVSWYQQALGQGPQFIFQYYEEEERQRGNFPDRFSGHQFPNYSSELNVNALLLGDSALYLCASSLWAGDGYTFGSGTRLTVV.

The chain employs TRBV6-1 and TRBJ1-4, with TRBD1 identical over 7 bases. Trimming at V came to 4 bases and at J to 6 bases, leaving 11 bases not matched to a gene. Germline V gene lookup returns CDR1 MNHNS and CDR2 SASEGT. The CDR3 totals 16 residues. DNA for the CDR3: TGTGCCAGCAGTGGAGATTACAGGGGCATAGATGAAAAACTGTTTTTT. It encodes CASSGDYRGIDEKLFF.

The rearrangement links TRBV6-6 to TRBJ1-2, with 9 bases aligning to TRBD1. The CDR3 is 15 amino acids. Trimming cost V 8 bases and J 3 bases; bases outside gene matches: 10. Germline CDR1 and CDR2: MNHNY and SVGAGI (reference sequence). CDR3 sequence reads: CASQDRGTGDYGYTF. Written as DNA, the CDR3 is TGTGCCAGCCAAGACAGGGGGACCGGTGACTATGGCTACACCTTC.

This clone has more than one count but fewer than ten. The chain recombines TRBV5-1 with TRBJ2-6; D gene uncertain. The CDR3 has 16 residues. Germline CDR1 reads SGHRS; CDR2 reads YFSETQ. Between the trimmed V and J ends, which lost 0 bases and 1 base, there was a span of 8 bases. CDR3 coding DNA: TGCGCCAGCAGCTTGGGTTTCAGGTCTGGGGCCAACGTCCTGACTTTC. This encodes CASSLGFRSGANVLTF.

This clone was seen more than once but under ten times. This chain links TRBV19 with TRBJ1-2; D gene uncertain. V dropped 5 bases and J dropped 4 bases, with 14 bases sitting between them. Germline V gene sequence: CDR1 LNHDA, CDR2 SQIVND (reference sequence). This CDR3 has 14 amino acids. CDR3 protein: CASSPSGLLYGYTF. Here the CDR3 DNA reads TGTGCCAGTAGTCCCTCCGGGCTACTCTATGGCTACACCTTC.

In DNA form, the CDR3 reads TGTGCCAGCAGCTTGGACAGACAGGGGGAGCCCTACAATGAGCAGTTCTTC. Amino acids: CASSLDRQGEPYNEQFF. The gene calls are TRBV7-2 and TRBJ2-1, with 9 bases aligning to TRBD1. Trimming at V came to 3 bases and at J to 2 bases, leaving 8 bases not matched to a gene. The CDR3 is made up of 17 amino acids. Germline V gene lookup returns CDR1 SGHTA and CDR2 FQGNSA.

The CDR3, as DNA: TGTGCCAGTAGTGGAACAGGGTATGGCTATGGCTACACCTTC. This codes for CASSGTGYGYGYTF. The chain uses TRBV19 and TRBJ1-2; weak D call: TRBD1 (6 bases). The length of the CDR3 is 14 residues. Germline assignment: CDR1 LNHDA and CDR2 SQIVND (reference sequence). V lost 5 bases and J lost 4, with 14 bases in between.

The chain recombines TRBV18 with TRBJ2-3; D unresolved. Germline loops: CDR1 KGHSH, CDR2 LQKENI. This CDR3 has 15 residues. Trimming pared 5 bases from V and 0 bases from J, leaving 12 bases between. The CDR3 DNA follows: TGTGCCAGCTCAGCCCTGAGACCGAGCACAGATACGCAGTATTTT. This translates into CASSALRPSTDTQYF.

The V gene is TRBV5-1, the J gene TRBJ2-7; D unclear. V was cut by 0 bases and J by 2 bases, with 15 bases left in between. This CDR3 is 16 amino acids long. CDR1 is SGHRS, CDR2 YFSETQ, per germline. The DNA for the CDR3 is TGCGCCAGCAGCTTGGAGATGAGCGAGAGAACCTACGAGCAGTACTTC. Translated, it gives CASSLEMSERTYEQYF.

This clone is classed as medium-sized. The chain carries TRBV5-1 and TRBJ2-6; D gene ambiguous. This CDR3 contains 16 residues. V gave up 0 bases and J gave up 0 bases, with 7 bases separating them. Germline lookup yields CDR1 SGHRS and CDR2 YFSETQ. CDR3 DNA sequence: TGCGCCAGCAGCTTGGTACAGACCTCTGGGGCCAACGTCCTGACTTTC. It specifies CASSLVQTSGANVLTF.